This T cell receptor (beta chain) derives from a study of cytomegalovirus exposure and HLA in healthy donors. General study points: There were 150 or so TCR beta chains listed as cytomegalovirus-associated.

Libraries were prepared by immunoSEQ multiplex PCR; TCRdb keeps only in-frame clonotypes and omits some of them. The sample carries a few hundred thousand clones, 86% recorded once. Of note for this clone: Its antigen remains unidentified. Distinct nucleotide sequences in the sample also encode this CDR3.

Among the 120 or so subjects of the validation cohort, separate from the roughly 600-subject first cohort, were the donors. The sequence was collected from a woman aged 18-35 years in good health and CMV-seronegative. Sequencing was performed on PBMCs.

Written as DNA, the CDR3 is TGTGCCAGCAGTGACCCAAGGACAGTCTCCTACGAGCAGTACTTC. Its protein product is CASSDPRTVSYEQYF. This rearrangement joins TRBV25-1 to TRBJ2-7; possibly TRBD1 for D (6 bases). The germline V gene encodes CDR1 MGHDK and CDR2 SYGVNS. V was pared by 3 bases and J by 0 bases, with 12 bases between. The CDR3 loop spans 15 amino acids.